The text below deals with one T cell receptor beta chain. The data are from a study of blood T cell repertoires in COVID-19. The germline V gene has CDR1 LGHNA and CDR2 YSLEER. The germline V and J ends were trimmed by 0 bases and 3 bases, with 8 bases remaining between them. CDR3 length: 14 residues. Sequencing was performed with immunoSEQ multiplex PCR; in TCRdb, only in-frame clones are kept and a portion is missing. Among roughly 250,000 clones listed, more than 75% were seen once. The V and J genes are TRBV4-3 and TRBJ1-1; the D gene is possibly TRBD1 (5 bases). The clonotype originates from a woman between 40 and 55 years old with acute COVID-19. Sequencing was carried out using PBMCs or T cells enriched from blood (not recorded which). CDR3 sequence reads: CASSQEAGYTEAFF. The CDR3 nucleotides read TGCGCCAGCAGCCAAGAGGCAGGGTACACTGAAGCTTTCTTT.